The 3 T cell receptor beta chains listed next were all sequenced from one sample in a study of T cells in Graves' hyperthyroidism and ophthalmopathy. It was RNA transcripts that yielded the amplified TCR beta CDR3 regions. During a first-round RT-PCR of the TCR CDR3, the HTBI primer set was used. TCRdb redid the calling of the multiplex PCR reads with MiXCR, one entry per CDR3 protein. The sample has 650,000 to 850,000 distinct CDR3 sequences; 15% to 20% are singletons. Sequencing was carried out using blood. The source of these receptors is a woman between 45 and 60 years old with Graves' hyperthyroidism that later progressed to Graves' ophthalmopathy.

The sample holds many counts of this clonotype. The rearrangement joins TRBV5-1 to TRBJ2-2; D remains unclear. The CDR3 runs to 16 residues. V was clipped by 0 bases and J by 0 bases, with 9 bases between them. Germline assignment: CDR1 SGHRS and CDR2 YFSETQ. CDR3 nucleotides: TGCGCCAGCAGCTTGGAGGGTATCGCGAACACCGGGGAGCTGTTTTTT. Protein: CASSLEGIANTGELFF.

V and J are TRBV6-1 and TRBJ2-5; weak D call: TRBD2 (6 bases). The V end lost 7 bases, the J end lost 2 bases, and 11 bases lay between the germline ends. This CDR3 has 13 residues. In germline, CDR1 is MNHNS, CDR2 SASEGT. The CDR3 coding sequence is TGTGCCAGCACCATGGGAGGTCAAGAGACCCAGTACTTC. It codes for CASTMGGQETQYF.

This clonotype appeared a few times. The rearrangement links TRBV2 to TRBJ1-1, with D uncertain. The CDR3 covers 11 residues. Trimming cost V 1 base and J 11 bases, with 8 bases left between them. Germline-derived CDR1 and CDR2 are SNHLY and FYNNEI. The CDR3 sequence: CASSEGSPAFF. The CDR3 region has the DNA TGTGCCAGCAGTGAAGGGAGTCCGGCTTTCTTT. The variable domain in full, with the rest retrieved from reference TRBV2 and TRBJ1-1, is EPEVTQTPSHQVTQMGQEVILRCVPISNHLYFYWYRQILGQKVEFLVSFYNNEISEKSEIFDDQFSVERPDGSNFTLKIRSTKLEDSAMYFCASSEGSPAFFGQGTRLTVV.